The entry that follows covers one T cell receptor (beta chain) sequence. This CDR3 has 15 residues. V gave up 2 bases and J gave up 2 bases; unmatched junction bases: 4. Germline values: CDR1 SGHAT, CDR2 FQNNGV. The data were taken from a study of OX40 agonist ivuxolimab in advanced cancers. Background on the study: A history of anti-PD-1, anti-PD-L1 or anti-CTLA-4 therapy was acceptable, and 40% had some.

TCRdb's table, derived via immunoSEQ multiplex PCR, lists solely in-frame clones and lacks some. The sample lists around 110,000 clones, roughly 93% occurring once. This sample comprised CD4+ or CD8+ T cells sorted from blood, obtained in a trial of the OX40 agonist ivuxolimab. The V and J genes are TRBV11-2 and TRBJ2-3, with TRBD2 matching over 7 bases. The receptor comes from an adult with an advanced solid tumor such as melanoma, head and neck, liver or kidney cancer. The CDR3 nucleotides read TGTGCCAGCAGCTTAACCCGACTAGCCACAGATACGCAGTATTTT. This sequence encodes CASSLTRLATDTQYF.